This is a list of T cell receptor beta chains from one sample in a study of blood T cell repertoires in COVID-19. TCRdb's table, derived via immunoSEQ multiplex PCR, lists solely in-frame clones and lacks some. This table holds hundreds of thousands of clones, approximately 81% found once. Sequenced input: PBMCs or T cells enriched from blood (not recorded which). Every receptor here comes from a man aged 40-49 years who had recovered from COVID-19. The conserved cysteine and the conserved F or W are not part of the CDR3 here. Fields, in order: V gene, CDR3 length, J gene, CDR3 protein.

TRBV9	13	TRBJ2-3	ASSVSGRRSDTQY
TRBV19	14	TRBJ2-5	ASSFGLAGGGETQY
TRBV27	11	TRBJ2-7	ASSFNRAYEQY
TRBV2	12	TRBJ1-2	ASIITGGDHGYT
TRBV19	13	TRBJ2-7	ASSTTYHDTYEQY
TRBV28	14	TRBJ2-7	ASSFRPGTGGYEQY
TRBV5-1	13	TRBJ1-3	ASSPGGQGGNTIY
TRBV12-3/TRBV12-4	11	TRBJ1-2	ASSPGQGYGYT
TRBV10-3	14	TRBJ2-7	ATTQGTGTGGREQY
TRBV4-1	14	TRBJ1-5	ASSQESTQRNQPQH
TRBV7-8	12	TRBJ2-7	ASSLGGTTHEQY
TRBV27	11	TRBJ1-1	ASSLSPSTEAF
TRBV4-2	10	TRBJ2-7	ASSQGEAEQY
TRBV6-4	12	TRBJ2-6	ASSPDSGANVLT
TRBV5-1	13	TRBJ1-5	ASSLGDRVNQPQH
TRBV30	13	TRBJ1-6	AWRAGQGINSPLH
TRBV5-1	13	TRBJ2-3	ASSLRGLLTDTQY
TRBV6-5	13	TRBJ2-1	ASSYSQGAGNEQF
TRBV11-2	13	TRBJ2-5	ASSLEAWGGETQY
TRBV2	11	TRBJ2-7	ATSRQGPYEQY
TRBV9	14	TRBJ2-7	ASSVNQRSFSYEQY
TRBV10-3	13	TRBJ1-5	AISDSGGSNQPQH
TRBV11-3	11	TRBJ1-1	ASSLNLGTEAF
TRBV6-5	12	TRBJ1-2	ASWNRDRANGYT
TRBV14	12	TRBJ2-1	ASRRGQGANEQF
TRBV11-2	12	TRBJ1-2	ASSPDSYDYGYT
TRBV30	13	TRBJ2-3	AWSPGDRDTDTQY
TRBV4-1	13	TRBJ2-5	ASSQSTGYRETQY
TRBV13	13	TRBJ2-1	ASSSRLAEYNEQF
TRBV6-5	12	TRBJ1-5	ASSFGGSNQPQH